These T cell receptor beta chains were read from a single sample in a study of blood T cells in healthy people across ages. Each CDR3 protein gets one entry after TCRdb re-called the 5' RACE reads with MiXCR. The data show about 970,000 distinct CDR3 sequences, roughly 50% seen once. What was sequenced was blood. All receptors derive from an older woman in good health. The CDR3 runs from the conserved cysteine through the conserved F or W. A row's size may be missing; if present it is once, few, many or a size class.

cdr3_aa: CASSYGLAGETYEQYF; v_call: TRBV4-2; j_call: NA; clone_size: NA
cdr3_aa: CASSPHSLFRDHRPDEQFF; v_call: TRBV28; j_call: TRBJ2-1; clone_size: NA
cdr3_aa: CASSLWDKKRGLSYEQYF; v_call: TRBV28; j_call: TRBJ2-7; clone_size: NA
cdr3_aa: CASSARTGQLVNEQFF; v_call: TRBV4-1; j_call: TRBJ2-1; clone_size: NA
cdr3_aa: CSARDWASGPHGRDTQYF; v_call: TRBV20-1; j_call: TRBJ2-3; clone_size: NA
cdr3_aa: CASSPRTGMHQPQHF; v_call: TRBV9; j_call: TRBJ1-5; clone_size: NA
cdr3_aa: CASSLFSSGPYEQYF; v_call: TRBV7-2; j_call: TRBJ2-7; clone_size: few
cdr3_aa: CASSLRGLDTGELFF; v_call: TRBV2; j_call: TRBJ2-2; clone_size: NA
cdr3_aa: CASSPGTSGTIYEQYF; v_call: TRBV18; j_call: TRBJ2-7; clone_size: NA
cdr3_aa: CASSTPSGPGELFF; v_call: TRBV7-2; j_call: TRBJ2-2; clone_size: NA
cdr3_aa: CASSQEIWVSPLHF; v_call: TRBV14; j_call: TRBJ1-6; clone_size: NA
cdr3_aa: CSAPRRADTRYF; v_call: TRBV20-1; j_call: TRBJ2-3; clone_size: NA
cdr3_aa: CASSQLAGVANQPQHF; v_call: TRBV4-1; j_call: TRBJ1-5; clone_size: few
cdr3_aa: CASSPRQGSRDTQYF; v_call: TRBV3-1; j_call: TRBJ2-3; clone_size: few
cdr3_aa: CSAREVGRAPTYEQYF; v_call: TRBV20-1; j_call: TRBJ2-7; clone_size: few
cdr3_aa: CAGSLGLAETNNEQFF; v_call: TRBV11-2; j_call: TRBJ2-1; clone_size: NA
cdr3_aa: CASSFGLRMNYEQYF; v_call: TRBV27; j_call: TRBJ2-7; clone_size: NA
cdr3_aa: CASSRRQGRNNEQFF; v_call: TRBV7-2; j_call: TRBJ2-1; clone_size: NA
cdr3_aa: CASSQDLRKDTEAFF; v_call: TRBV4-1; j_call: TRBJ1-1; clone_size: NA
cdr3_aa: CSAIPLEGVQETQYF; v_call: TRBV20-1; j_call: TRBJ2-5; clone_size: NA
cdr3_aa: CASRGPSGGYEQYF; v_call: TRBV2; j_call: TRBJ2-7; clone_size: NA
cdr3_aa: CASSYFRGGRNTEAFF; v_call: TRBV6-5; j_call: TRBJ1-1; clone_size: NA
cdr3_aa: CASSAGAPGSQETQYF; v_call: TRBV18; j_call: TRBJ2-5; clone_size: NA